A few counts support the clone carrying this T cell receptor beta chain. Antigen specificity is unknown. The V gene end was trimmed by 6 bases and the J gene end by 4 bases; junction bases not matched to a gene: 9. Germline V gene lookup returns CDR1 SQVTM and CDR2 ANQGSEA. This CDR3 region has 14 residues. The sample comes from a study of molecular identifiers for immune sequencing clone quantification. Findings and caveats of the study: Detection of one spiked Jurkat cell's TCR RNA reportedly worked in one million naive cells.

A CD8+CD4-CCR7+CD45RA+ phenotype served as the sorting definition for naive CD8 T cells. MiXCR was run by TCRdb on the PCR reads, yielding one entry per CDR3 protein. The data contain about 320,000 distinct CDR3 sequences, over 20% of them singletons. This TCR was recovered from a human donor in good health. Some libraries in this study had Jurkat cell RNA spiked in. This rearrangement joins TRBV29-1 to TRBJ2-7, with TRBD2 matching over 10 bases. What was sequenced was naive CD8+ T cells from blood, with Jurkat cell RNA spiked in. Subset given: FACS-sorted CD8+CD4-CCR7+CD45RA+ naive T cells. The CDR3 protein is CSVGGTSGMYEQYF. The CDR3 DNA reads TGCAGCGTCGGCGGAACTAGCGGGATGTACGAGCAGTACTTC.